These 9 T cell receptor beta chains came from one sample sequenced in a study of blood T cell repertoires in COVID-19. Data came from immunoSEQ multiplex PCR; TCRdb stores just in-frame clones and leaves some out. The sample holds 270,000 or so clones, 75% to 95% seen once. The sequenced sample consisted of PBMCs or T cells enriched from blood (not recorded which). The receptors come from a man aged 40-55 years who had been exposed to COVID-19.

The chain carries TRBV25-1 and TRBJ1-2, with a weak D call TRBD1 (5 bases). The V and J ends lost 3 bases and 4 bases respectively, with 9 bases between them. This CDR3 spans 13 amino acids. Germline V gene data show CDR1 as MGHDK and CDR2 as SYGVNS. The CDR3 bases are TGTGCCAGCAGTGACTCAGACAGCTATGGCTACACCTTC. It encodes CASSDSDSYGYTF.

V and J are TRBV27 and TRBJ1-1, with TRBD1 identical over 8 bases. The V gene end was trimmed by 6 bases and the J gene end by 3 bases; junction bases not matched to a gene: 3. Germline CDR1 reads MNHEY; CDR2 reads SMNVEV (reference sequence). The CDR3 is 13 residues long. The CDR3 DNA follows: TGTGCCAGCAGCGACAGGGGAGACACTGAAGCTTTCTTT. Its protein product is CASSDRGDTEAFF.

The genes are TRBV19 and TRBJ2-7, with a tentative D call TRBD2 (6 bases). The V gene lost 4 bases and the J gene lost 3 bases, with 10 bases spanning the gap. The germline V gene encodes CDR1 LNHDA and CDR2 SQIVND (reference sequence). The CDR3 runs 13 residues. Here the CDR3 DNA reads TGTGCCAGTAGTACGGGACTTAGCTACGAGCAGTACTTC. It yields the protein CASSTGLSYEQYF. The full variable domain, completed using reference TRBV19 and TRBJ2-7, is DGGITQSPKYLFRKEGQNVTLSCEQNLNHDAMYWYRQDPGQGLRLIYYSQIVNDFQKGDIAEGYSVSREKKESFPLTVTSAQKNPTAFYLCASSTGLSYEQYFGPGTRLTVT.

The V gene is TRBV12-3 or TRBV12-4, the J gene TRBJ1-1, with 7 bases aligning to TRBD1. With V trimmed by 6 bases and J by 6 bases, 7 bases remained unmatched. The CDR3 loop spans 13 amino acids. The CDR3 DNA reads as TGTGCCAGCAGCCGAAGCACAGGGGCTGAAGCTTTCTTT. Translation: CASSRSTGAEAFF.

CDR3 sequence: CASSIWTGASYEQYF. CDR3 bases: TGTGCCAGCAGTATATGGACAGGGGCGTCCTACGAGCAGTACTTC. The chain combines TRBV6-5 with TRBJ2-7, with 9 bases identical to TRBD1. V lost 5 bases and J lost 1; bases outside the gene matches: 6. This CDR3 region has 15 residues. CDR1 is MNHEY, CDR2 SVGAGI, per germline.

The J gene is TRBJ2-7, the V gene TRBV12-5, with 9 bases fitting TRBD2. The CDR3 runs 11 residues. V shed 6 bases, J shed 11 bases, and the junction held 5 bases outside the gene matches. The germline V gene encodes CDR1 LGHNT and CDR2 FRNRAP. The CDR3 DNA sequence: TGTGCTAGTGGCCTAGCGGGACTGGAGTACTTC. Amino acids: CASGLAGLEYF.

This sequence joins TRBV6-5 and TRBJ2-5; D not resolved. V was shortened by 0 bases and J by 4 bases, with 12 bases between the two germline ends. CDR3 length equals 15 residues. The germline gives CDR1 MNHEY, CDR2 SVGAGI. The DNA for the CDR3 is TGTGCCAGCAGTTACTCAGGAGCCAACCGAGAGACCCAGTACTTC. This sequence encodes CASSYSGANRETQYF.

The rearrangement links TRBV19 to TRBJ2-3, with TRBD2 as a possible D gene (5 bases). V lost 1 base and J lost 3, with 11 bases in between. The germline V gene has CDR1 LNHDA and CDR2 SQIVND (reference sequence). The CDR3 runs to 15 residues. The CDR3 sequence: CASSIVGGTTDTQYF. The CDR3 DNA reads TGTGCCAGTAGTATAGTAGGAGGAACTACAGATACGCAGTATTTT.

V is TRBV28 and J is TRBJ2-7; 7 bases line up with TRBD2. Losses at the gene ends were 5 bases for V and 4 bases for J; bases not matched to a gene: 8. Per the germline V gene, CDR1 is MDHEN and CDR2 is SYDVKM. The CDR3 extends over 14 amino acids. CDR3 sequence (DNA): TGTGCCAGCAGTGTAAGCGGGACCGATTACGAGCAGTACTTC. This sequence encodes CASSVSGTDYEQYF.